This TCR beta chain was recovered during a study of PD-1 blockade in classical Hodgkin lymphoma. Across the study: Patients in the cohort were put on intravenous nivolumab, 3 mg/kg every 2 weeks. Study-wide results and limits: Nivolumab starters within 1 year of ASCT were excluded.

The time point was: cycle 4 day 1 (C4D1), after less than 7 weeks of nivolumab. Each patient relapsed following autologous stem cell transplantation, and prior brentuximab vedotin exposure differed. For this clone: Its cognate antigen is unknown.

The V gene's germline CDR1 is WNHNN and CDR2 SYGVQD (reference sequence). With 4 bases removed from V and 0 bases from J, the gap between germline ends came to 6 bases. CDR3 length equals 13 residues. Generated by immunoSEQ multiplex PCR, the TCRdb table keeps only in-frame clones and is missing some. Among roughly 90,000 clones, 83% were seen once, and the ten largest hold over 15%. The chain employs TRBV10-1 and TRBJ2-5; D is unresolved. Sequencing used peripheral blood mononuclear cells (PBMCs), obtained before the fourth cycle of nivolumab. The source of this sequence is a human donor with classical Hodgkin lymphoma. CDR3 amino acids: CASSGLYQETQYF. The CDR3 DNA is TGCGCCAGCAGTGGGTTGTACCAAGAGACCCAGTACTTC.